These 4 T cell receptor beta chains were all obtained from the same sample, sequenced in a study of regulatory T cells in long-lasting Graves disease. Construction of the TCR beta libraries employed iRepertoire HTBI primers in conjunction with Arm-PCR of CDR3 regions. Via MiXCR, TCRdb re-called the multiplex PCR reads, giving one row per CDR3 protein. The sample lists some 370,000 distinct CDR3 sequences, roughly 12% occurring once. Time point given: newly diagnosed GD, antithyroid drugs for less than 3 months. After RNA was extracted from PBMCs, the TCR library was made from it. The same sample was also used in a study of T cells in Graves' hyperthyroidism and ophthalmopathy.

The sample was peripheral blood mononuclear cells (PBMCs), taken at new diagnosis, from a patient treated with antithyroid drugs. These receptor sequences come from a woman between 18 and 30 years old with Graves disease.

This clonotype was detected many times. CDR3 sequence reads: CASSVGRSYNSPLHF. CDR3 DNA sequence: TGTGCCAGCAGTGTTGGGAGGTCCTATAATTCACCCCTCCACTTT. V is TRBV27 and J is TRBJ1-6; D gene unclear. CDR3 length: 15 amino acids. The V end lost 5 bases, the J end lost 1 base, and 9 bases lay between the germline ends. From germline, CDR1 is MNHEY and CDR2 SMNVEV (reference sequence).

This clonotype turned up a few times. The rearrangement links TRBV6-2 or TRBV6-3 to TRBJ2-1; D is possibly TRBD1 (6 bases). The CDR3 length is 13 residues. With 5 bases removed from V and 10 bases from J, the gap between germline ends came to 15 bases. Germline CDR1 MNHEY, CDR2 SVGEGT. CDR3 residues: CASSLRSGVEQFF. CDR3 nucleotide sequence: TGTGCCAGCAGTCTACGCTCAGGGGTCGAGCAGTTCTTC.

This clonotype was seen many times. The V and J genes are TRBV7-2 and TRBJ2-3; the D is unclear. CDR3 length: 13 residues. V lost 8 bases and J lost 0, with 9 bases in between. Germline V gene lookup returns CDR1 SGHTA and CDR2 FQGNSA. DNA of the CDR3: TGTGCCAGCGGCCGGCGGAGCACAGATACGCAGTATTTT. Translation: CASGRRSTDTQYF.

This clonotype has a handful of counts. An end of the junction does not agree with germline; a read error may underlie this. The rearrangement uses TRBV4-1 and TRBJ2-1; maybe TRBD2 (5 bases). CDR1 and CDR2 from the germline V gene are MGHRA and YSYEKL. The CDR3 runs 15 residues. Here the CDR3 DNA reads TGTGCCAGCAGCCCCAATGAAGCGGCTAACAATGAGCAGTTCTTC. The encoded protein is CASSPNEAANNEQFF.